The 15 T cell receptor beta chains given below trace back to one sample, sequenced in a study of spatial heterogeneity in lung cancer. TCRdb reanalysed the 5' RACE reads using MiXCR and keeps one entry per CDR3 protein. This table has about 6,000 distinct CDR3 sequences, about 14% appearing once. No antigens are known for them. Study-level points and caveats: The number of expanded tumor alpha and beta chains correlated with mutation number.

Indicated time point: sample taken at primary tumor resection. This material consisted of lung tumor tissue, taken at surgery. All receptors come from a male donor with early-stage non-small cell lung cancer.

This clonotype ranks as medium-sized. This beta chain represents an off-target read in a library built for alpha chains; its size is of limited meaning. The chain couples TRBV28 to TRBJ2-7; TRBD1 might be the D (6 bases). The CDR3 runs to 12 residues. From germline, CDR1 is MDHEN and CDR2 SYDVKM. The germline V and J ends were trimmed by 4 bases and 5 bases, with 9 bases remaining between them. In nucleotides, the CDR3 is TGTGCCAGCAGTTATAACAGGGACGAGCAGTACTTC. It encodes CASSYNRDEQYF.

This clonotype was detected many times. Little can be read into the size of this beta chain, an off-target read in a library designed for alpha chains. The rearrangement uses TRBV10-3 and TRBJ2-5; no clear D gene. Germline V gives CDR1 ENHRY, CDR2 SYGVKD. Trimming took off 3 bases at V and 1 base at J, with 6 bases between the two ends. This CDR3 contains 13 residues. The chain's CDR3 is CAISEAFQETQYF. The CDR3 coding sequence is TGTGCCATCAGTGAAGCATTCCAAGAGACCCAGTACTTC.

On this clonotype itself: For a library built for alpha chains, this beta chain is a stray read; little rests on its size. As DNA, the CDR3 is TGTGCCAGCAGCTTAGGACAGGGACGCTTCTTT. Translating it yields CASSLGQGRFF. The rearrangement joins TRBV7-9 to TRBJ1-1; 7 bases align to TRBD1. V lost 1 base to trimming and J lost 14 bases; unmatched junction nucleotides: 4. Germline V gene lookup returns CDR1 SEHNR and CDR2 FQNEAQ (reference sequence). The CDR3 spans 11 residues. Full variable domain (rest looked up from reference TRBV7-9 and TRBJ1-1): DTGVSQNPRHKITKRGQNVTFRCDPISEHNRLYWYRQTLGQGPEFLTYFQNEAQLEKSRLLSDRFSAERPKGSFSTLEIQRTEQGDSAMYLCASSLGQGRFFGQGTRLTVV.

To note about this clonotype: This beta chain represents an off-target read in a library built for alpha chains; its size is of limited meaning. This sequence joins TRBV6-2 or TRBV6-3 and TRBJ2-5; 8 bases map to TRBD2. Trimming took 6 bases from V and 5 from J; bases not matched to a gene: 11. CDR1 is MNHEY and CDR2 is SVGEGT in the germline V gene. This CDR3 has 15 residues. CDR3: CASRMRAGAFETQYF. The DNA of the CDR3 is TGTGCCAGCAGGATGAGAGCGGGGGCTTTTGAGACCCAGTACTTC.

This clonotype was seen only a few times. The DNA is left out, because the CDR3 cannot be placed on it with certainty; the CDR3 is given as TCRdb lists it. With the library built for alpha chains, this beta chain is off target and its frequency is not meaningful. The V call is TRBV7-6, the J call TRBJ2-1; the table gives TRBD1 as D, unverified against the DNA. The CDR3 is 15 amino acids in total, end residues counted. CDR1 and CDR2 (germline): SGHVS, FNYEAQ. CDR3 region: CASSLFGPGGGEQFF.

Sample share makes this clonotype medium-sized (0.01 to 0.1%). Little can be read into the size of this beta chain, an off-target read in a library designed for alpha chains. The DNA of the CDR3 is TGCGCCAGCGGTCGCGGGACTTACAATGAGCAGTTCTTC. It codes for CASGRGTYNEQFF. The chain recombines TRBV5-1 with TRBJ2-1, with a weak D call TRBD2 (6 bases). V lost 7 bases, J lost 4 bases, and 12 bases lay in between. Germline V gives CDR1 SGHRS, CDR2 YFSETQ. This CDR3 is 13 amino acids long. The variable domain in full, with the rest retrieved from reference TRBV5-1 and TRBJ2-1, is KAGVTQTPRYLIKTRGQQVTLSCSPISGHRSVSWYQQTPGQGLQFLFEYFSETQRNKGNFPGRFSGRQFSNSRSEMNVSTLELGDSALYLCASGRGTYNEQFFGPGTRLTVL.

In its sample, this clonotype is large. This beta chain is a stray read from a library made for alpha chains; its abundance is not meaningful. The chain couples TRBV7-8 to TRBJ1-1; D may be TRBD1 (6 bases). V lost 4 bases and J 4 bases, leaving 19 bases between the germline ends. The CDR3 has 16 amino acids. CDR1 SGHVS and CDR2 FQNEAQ come from the germline V gene. CDR3 amino acids: CASSWPRGGRRTEAFF. The CDR3 nucleotides are TGTGCCAGCAGCTGGCCTCGGGGGGGGCGCCGCACTGAAGCTTTCTTT.

By sample share, this clonotype is medium-sized. The library was designed around alpha chains, so this beta chain is a stray read whose abundance carries little weight. V usage is TRBV24-1 and J usage is TRBJ1-5, with 7 bases lining up with TRBD1. Germline values: CDR1 KGHDR, CDR2 SFDVKD. V dropped 4 bases and J dropped 3; count of bases not matched to a gene: 8. The CDR3 sequence is 16 residues long. The CDR3 nucleotides read TGTGCCACCAGTGACGGCGGGACAGTCGCCAATCAGCCCCAGCATTTT. Its translation is CATSDGGTVANQPQHF.

This clonotype was recorded at least ten times. This beta chain was picked up by a library intended for alpha chains and is off target, so its count carries little meaning. The rearrangement links TRBV28 to TRBJ2-5, with TRBD2 matching over 10 bases. The V and J ends lost 6 bases and 4 bases, in that order; junction bases with no gene match: 14. Germline V gives CDR1 MDHEN, CDR2 SYDVKM. There are 17 residues in the CDR3. CDR3 sequence (DNA): TGTGCCAGCAGCCATATTCTCCTAGCGGGAGTTCCAGAGACCCAGTACTTC. It encodes CASSHILLAGVPETQYF.

This clonotype is medium-sized by share. For a library built for alpha chains, this beta chain is a stray read; little rests on its size. V is TRBV7-6 and J is TRBJ1-1, with D unresolved. The CDR3 contains 13 residues. V was shortened by 1 base and J by 2 bases, with 5 bases between the two germline ends. The germline V gene encodes CDR1 SGHVS and CDR2 FNYEAQ. CDR3 loop: CASSLEYNTEAFF. CDR3 in DNA: TGTGCCAGCAGCTTAGAGTACAACACTGAAGCTTTCTTT.

This clonotype was observed at least ten times. Since the library was made to target alpha chains, this beta chain is a stray read and its abundance is not meaningful. The V gene is TRBV18, the J gene TRBJ1-2; TRBD1 might be the D (5 bases). Germline values: CDR1 KGHSH, CDR2 LQKENI. The V end was cut by 1 base, the J end by 6 bases, with 12 bases between. The CDR3 has 14 amino acids. CDR3 loop: CASSPQGPLDGYTF. DNA of the CDR3: TGTGCCAGCTCACCACAGGGGCCCTTGGATGGCTACACCTTC.

A remark on this clonotype: Being off target in a library aimed at alpha chains, this beta chain has a size of little meaning. V usage is TRBV7-6 and J usage is TRBJ2-5; D uncertain. The CDR3 has 13 residues. Germline CDR1 is SGHVS and CDR2 is FNYEAQ. Trimming shortened V by 3 bases and J by 1 base, and 6 bases separated the two germline ends. The CDR3 coding sequence is TGTGCCAGCAGCTTTGGCATCCAAGAGACCCAGTACTTC. Translation gives CASSFGIQETQYF.

This clonotype was seen only a few times. This could be a read error, since a much larger clone is one nucleotide away. The library was prepared for alpha chains; this beta chain is a stray read, so its frequency means little. V and J are TRBV20-1 and TRBJ2-1; no reliable D call. There are 14 residues in the CDR3. The germline CDR1 and CDR2 sequences are DFQATT and SNEGSKA (reference sequence). The DNA for the CDR3 is TGCAGTGCTGGAAAAATCGGACGAGACAATGAGCGGTTCTTC. Protein sequence: CSAGKIGRDNERFF.

This clonotype is medium-sized. Being off target in a library aimed at alpha chains, this beta chain has a size of little meaning. The rearrangement joins TRBV29-1 to TRBJ1-4, with a possible D match to TRBD1 (5 bases). Trimming left V 1 base short and J 13 bases short, with 22 bases between. The CDR3 extends over 15 amino acids. In germline, CDR1 is SQVTM, CDR2 ANQGSEA. The CDR3 DNA is TGCAGCGTTGAAGGAGGGCAGGGAGCCTTTCATAGACTGTTTTTT. It translates to CSVEGGQGAFHRLFF.

Judged by abundance, this clonotype is medium-sized (0.01 to 0.1%). This beta chain is off target for a library built for alpha chains, so its abundance means little. This sequence joins TRBV7-9 and TRBJ2-5; D possibly corresponds to TRBD2 (5 bases). Trimming pared 5 bases from V and 5 bases from J, leaving 21 bases between. Per the germline V gene, CDR1 is SEHNR and CDR2 is FQNEAQ (reference sequence). The CDR3 runs to 16 residues. This chain's CDR3 is CASSRPGTTTSETQYF. DNA for the CDR3: TGTGCCAGCAGCCGGCCGGGAACCACTACAAGTGAGACCCAGTACTTC.